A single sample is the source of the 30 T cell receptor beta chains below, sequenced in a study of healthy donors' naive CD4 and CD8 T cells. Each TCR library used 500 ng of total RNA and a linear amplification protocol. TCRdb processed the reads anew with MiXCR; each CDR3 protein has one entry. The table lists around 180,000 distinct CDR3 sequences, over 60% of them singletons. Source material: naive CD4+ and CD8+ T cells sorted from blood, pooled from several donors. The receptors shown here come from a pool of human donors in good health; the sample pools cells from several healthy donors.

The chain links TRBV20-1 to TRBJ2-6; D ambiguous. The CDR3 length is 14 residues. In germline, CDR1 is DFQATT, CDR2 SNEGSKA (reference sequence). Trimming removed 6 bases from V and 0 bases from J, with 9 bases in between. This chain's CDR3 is CSATHISGANVLTF. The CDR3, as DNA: TGCAGTGCAACACATATCTCTGGGGCCAACGTCCTGACTTTC.

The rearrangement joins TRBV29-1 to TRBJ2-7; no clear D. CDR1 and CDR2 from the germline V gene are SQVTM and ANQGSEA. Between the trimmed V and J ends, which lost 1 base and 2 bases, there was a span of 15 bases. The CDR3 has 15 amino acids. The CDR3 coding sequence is TGCAGCGTTGAAGGTGGGCAGTACCCTACCTACGAGCAGTACTTC. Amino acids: CSVEGGQYPTYEQYF.

The CDR3 DNA reads TGTGCCAGCAGCCCCCGACAGGGGAGACCTAGCTCCTACAATGAGCAGTTCTTC. Encoded protein: CASSPRQGRPSSYNEQFF. This chain uses TRBV13 with TRBJ2-1; TRBD1 matches 8 bases. CDR3 length: 18 residues. Unmatched junction bases numbered 12, after V lost 5 bases and J lost 0 bases. Per germline, CDR1 PRHDT and CDR2 FYEKMQ (reference sequence). The entire variable domain, with the rest obtained from reference TRBV13 and TRBJ2-1, is as follows: AAGVIQSPRHLIKEKRETATLKCYPIPRHDTVYWYQQGPGQDPQFLISFYEKMQSDKGSIPDRFSAQQFSDYHSELNMSSLELGDSALYFCASSPRQGRPSSYNEQFFGPGTRLTVL.

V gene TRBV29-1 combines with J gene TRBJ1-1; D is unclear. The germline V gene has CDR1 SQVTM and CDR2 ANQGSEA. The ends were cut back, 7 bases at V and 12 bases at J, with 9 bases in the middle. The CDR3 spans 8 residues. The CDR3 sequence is CSAEGTFF. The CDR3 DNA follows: TGCAGCGCCGAGGGAACTTTCTTT.

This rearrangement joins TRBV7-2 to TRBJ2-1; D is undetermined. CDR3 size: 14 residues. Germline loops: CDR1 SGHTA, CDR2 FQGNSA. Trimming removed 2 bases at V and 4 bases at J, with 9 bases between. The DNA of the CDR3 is TGTGCCAGCAGCTTAATCCCGCGTTACAATGAGCAGTTCTTC. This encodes CASSLIPRYNEQFF.

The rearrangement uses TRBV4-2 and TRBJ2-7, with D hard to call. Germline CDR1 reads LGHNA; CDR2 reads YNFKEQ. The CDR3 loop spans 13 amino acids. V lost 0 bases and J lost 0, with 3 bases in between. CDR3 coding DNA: TGTGCCAGCAGCCAAGAGGTCTCCTACGAGCAGTACTTC. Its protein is CASSQEVSYEQYF.

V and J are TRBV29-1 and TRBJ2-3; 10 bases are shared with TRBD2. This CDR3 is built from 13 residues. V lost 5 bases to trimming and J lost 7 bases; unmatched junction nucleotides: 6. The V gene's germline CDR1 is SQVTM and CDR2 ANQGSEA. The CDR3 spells CSVSGLATNTQYF. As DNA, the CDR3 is TGCAGCGTTTCGGGACTAGCGACGAATACGCAGTATTTT.

The CDR3 region is CASSAAGTSGYNEQFF. The CDR3 DNA sequence: TGTGCCAGCAGCGCGGCCGGGACTAGCGGCTACAATGAGCAGTTCTTC. The gene calls are TRBV7-8 and TRBJ2-1; 11 nucleotides match TRBD2. Germline CDR1 SGHVS, CDR2 FQNEAQ. The J segment lost 3 bases and the V segment lost 5 bases, leaving 6 bases of the junction unmatched. This CDR3 spans 16 amino acids.

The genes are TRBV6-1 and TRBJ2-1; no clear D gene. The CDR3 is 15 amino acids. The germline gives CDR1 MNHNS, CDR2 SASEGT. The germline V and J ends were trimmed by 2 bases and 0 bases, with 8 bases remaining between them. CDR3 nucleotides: TGTGCCAGCAGTGAATCTCAGAGCTCCTACAATGAGCAGTTCTTC. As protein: CASSESQSSYNEQFF.

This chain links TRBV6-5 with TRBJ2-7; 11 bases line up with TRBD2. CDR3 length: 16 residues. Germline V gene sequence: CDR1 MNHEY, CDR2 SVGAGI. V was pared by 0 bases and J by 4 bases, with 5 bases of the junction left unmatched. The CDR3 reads CASSYSPLAGVYEQYF. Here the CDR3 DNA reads TGTGCCAGCAGTTACTCGCCACTAGCGGGGGTGTACGAGCAGTACTTC.

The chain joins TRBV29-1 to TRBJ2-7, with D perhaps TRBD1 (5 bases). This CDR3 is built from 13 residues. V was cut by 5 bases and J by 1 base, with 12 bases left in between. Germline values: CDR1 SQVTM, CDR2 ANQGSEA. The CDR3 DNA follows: TGCAGCGTTTTCACAGGACGGTCCTACGAGCAGTACTTC. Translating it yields CSVFTGRSYEQYF.

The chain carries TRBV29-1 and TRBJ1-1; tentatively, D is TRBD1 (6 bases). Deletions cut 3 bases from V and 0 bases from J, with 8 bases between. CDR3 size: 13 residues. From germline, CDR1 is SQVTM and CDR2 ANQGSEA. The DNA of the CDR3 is TGCAGCGTTGAGGGACACTTGAACACTGAAGCTTTCTTT. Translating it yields CSVEGHLNTEAFF.

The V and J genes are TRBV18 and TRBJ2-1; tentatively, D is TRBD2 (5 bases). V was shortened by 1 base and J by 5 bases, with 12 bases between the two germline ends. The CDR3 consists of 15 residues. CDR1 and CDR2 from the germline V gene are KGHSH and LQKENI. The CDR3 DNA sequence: TGTGCCAGCTCACCACAAGGACTGCCGAACAATGAGCAGTTCTTC. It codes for CASSPQGLPNNEQFF.

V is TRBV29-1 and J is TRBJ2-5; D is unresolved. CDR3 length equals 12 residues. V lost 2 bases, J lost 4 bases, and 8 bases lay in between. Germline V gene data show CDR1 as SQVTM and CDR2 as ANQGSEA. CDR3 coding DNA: TGCAGCGTTGAACAGGCAGGAGAGACCCAGTACTTC. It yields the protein CSVEQAGETQYF.

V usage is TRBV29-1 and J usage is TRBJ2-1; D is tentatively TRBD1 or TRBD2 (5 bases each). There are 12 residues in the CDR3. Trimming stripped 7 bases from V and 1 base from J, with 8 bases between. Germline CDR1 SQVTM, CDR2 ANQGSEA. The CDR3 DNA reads TGCAGCGGGGGGTGGTCCTACAATGAGCAGTTCTTC. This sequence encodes CSGGWSYNEQFF.

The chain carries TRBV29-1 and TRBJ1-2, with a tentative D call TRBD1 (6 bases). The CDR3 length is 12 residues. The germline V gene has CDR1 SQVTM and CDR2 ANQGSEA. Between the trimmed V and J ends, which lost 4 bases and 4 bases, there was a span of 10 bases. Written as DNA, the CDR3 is TGCAGCGTTGCGGACAGAACCTATGGCTACACCTTC. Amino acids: CSVADRTYGYTF. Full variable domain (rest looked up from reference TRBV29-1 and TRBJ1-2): SAVISQKPSRDICQRGTSLTIQCQVDSQVTMMFWYRQQPGQSLTLIATANQGSEATYESGFVIDKFPISRPNLTFSTLTVSNMSPEDSSIYLCSVADRTYGYTFGSGTRLTVV.

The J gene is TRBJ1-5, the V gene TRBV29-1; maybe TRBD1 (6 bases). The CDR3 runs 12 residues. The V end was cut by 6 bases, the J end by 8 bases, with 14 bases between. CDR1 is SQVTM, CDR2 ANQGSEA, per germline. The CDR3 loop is CSVDTGFEPQHF. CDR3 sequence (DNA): TGCAGCGTGGACACAGGGTTTGAGCCCCAGCATTTT.

In nucleotides, the CDR3 is TGTGCCAGCAGTTTAAGGCAGGGGGCATTCAATCAGCCCCAGCATTTT. It yields the protein CASSLRQGAFNQPQHF. J is TRBJ1-5 and V is TRBV27; TRBD1 aligns across 8 bases. This CDR3 contains 16 residues. The trim removed 2 bases at V and 3 bases at J, leaving 6 bases unmatched. The germline CDR1 and CDR2 sequences are MNHEY and SMNVEV (reference sequence).

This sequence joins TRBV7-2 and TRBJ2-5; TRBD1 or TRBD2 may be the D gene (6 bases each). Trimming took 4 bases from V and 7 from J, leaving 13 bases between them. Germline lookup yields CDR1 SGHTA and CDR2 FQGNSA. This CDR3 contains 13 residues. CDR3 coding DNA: TGTGCCAGCAGCTCCATCGGGGGCGGGACCCAGTACTTC. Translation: CASSSIGGGTQYF.

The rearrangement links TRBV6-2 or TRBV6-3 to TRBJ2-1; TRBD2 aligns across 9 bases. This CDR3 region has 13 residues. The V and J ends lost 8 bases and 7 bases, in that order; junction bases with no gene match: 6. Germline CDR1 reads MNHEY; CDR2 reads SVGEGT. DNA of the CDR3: TGTGCCAGCCGGAGTAGCGGGAGTAATGAGCAGTTCTTC. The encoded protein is CASRSSGSNEQFF.

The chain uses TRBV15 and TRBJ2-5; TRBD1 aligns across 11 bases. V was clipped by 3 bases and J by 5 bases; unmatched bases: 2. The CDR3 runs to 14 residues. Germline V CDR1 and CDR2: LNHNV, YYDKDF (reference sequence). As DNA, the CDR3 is TGTGCCACCAGCAGGGACAGGGGGCCTGAGACCCAGTACTTC. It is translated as CATSRDRGPETQYF.

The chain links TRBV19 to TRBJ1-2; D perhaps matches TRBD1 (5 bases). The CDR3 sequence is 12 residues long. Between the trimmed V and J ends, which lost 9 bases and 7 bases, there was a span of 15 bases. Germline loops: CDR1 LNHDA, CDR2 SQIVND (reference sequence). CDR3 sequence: CASRDPGSGYTF. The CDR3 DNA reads TGTGCCAGCCGGGACCCAGGAAGTGGCTACACCTTC.

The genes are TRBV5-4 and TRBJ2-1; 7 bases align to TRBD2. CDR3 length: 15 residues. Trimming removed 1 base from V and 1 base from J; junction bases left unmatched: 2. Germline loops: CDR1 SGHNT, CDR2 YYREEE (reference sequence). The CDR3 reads CASSLRRESYNEQFF. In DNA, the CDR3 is TGTGCCAGCAGCTTGCGGCGGGAGTCCTACAATGAGCAGTTCTTC.

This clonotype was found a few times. In nucleotides, the CDR3 is TGTGCCAGCAGTTACTCCCCCGCGTTCTCCGGTGAGCAGTTCTTC. Protein product: CASSYSPAFSGEQFF. The chain has TRBV6-5 and TRBJ2-1, with D uncertain. The germline CDR1 and CDR2 sequences are MNHEY and SVGAGI. The CDR3 runs 15 residues. The V end lost 0 bases, the J end lost 9 bases, and 15 bases lay between the germline ends.

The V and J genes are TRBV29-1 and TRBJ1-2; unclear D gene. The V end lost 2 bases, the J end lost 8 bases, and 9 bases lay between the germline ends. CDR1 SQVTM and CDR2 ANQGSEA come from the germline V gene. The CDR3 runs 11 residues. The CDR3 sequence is CSVELGRGYTF. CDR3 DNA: TGCAGCGTTGAACTCGGGAGGGGCTACACCTTC. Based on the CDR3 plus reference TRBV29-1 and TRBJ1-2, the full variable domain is SAVISQKPSRDICQRGTSLTIQCQVDSQVTMMFWYRQQPGQSLTLIATANQGSEATYESGFVIDKFPISRPNLTFSTLTVSNMSPEDSSIYLCSVELGRGYTFGSGTRLTVV.

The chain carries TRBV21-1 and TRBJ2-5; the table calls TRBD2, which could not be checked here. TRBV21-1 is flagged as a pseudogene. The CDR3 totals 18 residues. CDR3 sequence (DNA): TGTGCCAGCAGCAAAGAAGCAGTAGCGGGAGGGCCCAGGGAGACCCAGTACTTC. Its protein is CASSKEAVAGGPRETQYF.

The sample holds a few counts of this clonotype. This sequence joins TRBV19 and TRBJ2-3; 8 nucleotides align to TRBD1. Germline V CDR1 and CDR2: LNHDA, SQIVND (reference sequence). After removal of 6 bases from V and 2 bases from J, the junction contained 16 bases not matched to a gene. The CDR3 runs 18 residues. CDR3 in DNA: TGTGCCAGTAGCCGTGACAGGGGCCCCATGGGAACCACAGATACGCAGTATTTT. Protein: CASSRDRGPMGTTDTQYF.

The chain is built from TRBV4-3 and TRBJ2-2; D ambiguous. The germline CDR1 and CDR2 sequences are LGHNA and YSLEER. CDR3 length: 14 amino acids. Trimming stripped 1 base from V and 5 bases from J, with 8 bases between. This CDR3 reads CASSQGGGTGELFF. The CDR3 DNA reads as TGCGCCAGCAGCCAAGGGGGTGGAACCGGGGAGCTGTTTTTT.

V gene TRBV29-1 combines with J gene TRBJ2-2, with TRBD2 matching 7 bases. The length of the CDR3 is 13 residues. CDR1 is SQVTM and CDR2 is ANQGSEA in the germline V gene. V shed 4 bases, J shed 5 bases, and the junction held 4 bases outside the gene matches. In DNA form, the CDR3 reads TGCAGCGTTGGGGTACTAGCGACCGGGGAGCTGTTTTTT. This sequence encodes CSVGVLATGELFF.

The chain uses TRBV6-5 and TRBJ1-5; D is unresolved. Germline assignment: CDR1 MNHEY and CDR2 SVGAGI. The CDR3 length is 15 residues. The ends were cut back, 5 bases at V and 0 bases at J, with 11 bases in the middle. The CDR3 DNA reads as TGTGCCAGCAGTCCCAGAGCAGGTAGCAATCAGCCCCAGCATTTT. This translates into CASSPRAGSNQPQHF.